The T cell receptor beta chain described here comes from a study of T cells expressing NK-cell markers. Study background: According to the study, TCR beta repertoires originated from sorted CD3+CD56+NKG2C+, CD3+CD56+NKG2C- and CD3+CD56-NKG2C+ T cells.

Of note for this clonotype: Its antigen is unknown.

5'RACE template switching built TCR beta cDNA with unique molecular identifiers. TCRdb derives one entry per CDR3 protein from the 5' RACE reads, leaving out DNA. The sample table includes about 550,000 distinct CDR3 sequences. General study points: About six donors carried dominant NKG2C+ clonotypes that made up roughly 1.0-7.0% of their CD8+ T cells. Whether expanded NKG2C+ T cell clones were HCMV-specific remained unclear.

CDR3 length equals 14 residues. This receptor was identified in a young man in good health. Sequenced: blood T cells: a sorted CD56 or NKG2C T cell subset, CD4+ or CD8+ T cells, or bulk PBMC T cells (not recorded which). V gene TRBV12-3 or TRBV12-4 combines with J gene TRBJ2-3; the TCRdb D gene call, TRBD2, has no DNA to confirm it. The CDR3 loop reads CASSLTRESDTQYF.